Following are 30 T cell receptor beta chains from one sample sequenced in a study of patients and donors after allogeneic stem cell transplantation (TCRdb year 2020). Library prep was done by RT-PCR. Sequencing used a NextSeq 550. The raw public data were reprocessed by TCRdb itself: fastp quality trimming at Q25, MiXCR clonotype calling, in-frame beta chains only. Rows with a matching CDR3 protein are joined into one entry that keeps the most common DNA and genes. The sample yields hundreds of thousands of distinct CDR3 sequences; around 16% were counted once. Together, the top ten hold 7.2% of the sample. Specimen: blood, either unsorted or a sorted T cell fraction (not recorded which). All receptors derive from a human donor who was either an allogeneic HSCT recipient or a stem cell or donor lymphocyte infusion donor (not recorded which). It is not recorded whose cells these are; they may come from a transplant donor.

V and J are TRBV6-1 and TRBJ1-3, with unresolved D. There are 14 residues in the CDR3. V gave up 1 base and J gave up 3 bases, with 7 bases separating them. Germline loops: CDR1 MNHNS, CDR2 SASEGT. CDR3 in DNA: TGTGCCAGCAGTGAAGGCACTCTTGGAAACACCATATATTTT. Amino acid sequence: CASSEGTLGNTIYF.

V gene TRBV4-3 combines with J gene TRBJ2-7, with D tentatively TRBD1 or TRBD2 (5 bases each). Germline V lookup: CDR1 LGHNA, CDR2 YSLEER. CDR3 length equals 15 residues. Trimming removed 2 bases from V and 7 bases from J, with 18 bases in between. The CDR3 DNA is TGCGCCAGCAGCCAACGCCTAGGGGACCCTAGAGAGCAGTACTTC. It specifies CASSQRLGDPREQYF.

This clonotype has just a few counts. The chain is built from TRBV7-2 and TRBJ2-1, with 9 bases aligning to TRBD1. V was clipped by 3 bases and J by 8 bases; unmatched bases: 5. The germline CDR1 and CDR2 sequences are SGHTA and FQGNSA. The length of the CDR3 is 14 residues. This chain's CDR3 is CASSFGDRVHEQFF. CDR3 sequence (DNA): TGTGCCAGCAGCTTCGGGGACAGGGTACATGAGCAGTTCTTC.

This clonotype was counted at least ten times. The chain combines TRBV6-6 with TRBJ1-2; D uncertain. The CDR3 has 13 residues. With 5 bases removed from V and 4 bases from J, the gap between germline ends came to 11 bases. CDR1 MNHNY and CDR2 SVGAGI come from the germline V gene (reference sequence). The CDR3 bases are TGTGCCAGCAGTCGCCTGGTGGGCTATGGCTACACCTTC. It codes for CASSRLVGYGYTF.

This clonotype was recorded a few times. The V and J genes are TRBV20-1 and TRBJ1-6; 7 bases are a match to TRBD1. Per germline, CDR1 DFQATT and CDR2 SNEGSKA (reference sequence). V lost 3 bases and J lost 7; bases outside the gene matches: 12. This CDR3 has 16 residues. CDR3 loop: CSASHRQGMRNSPLHF. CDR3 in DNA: TGCAGTGCTAGCCATAGACAGGGTATGCGGAATTCACCCCTCCACTTT.

CDR3 protein: CASSQDLRPRVYEQYF. CDR3 sequence (DNA): TGCGCCAGCAGCCAAGATCTCCGGCCCAGGGTCTACGAGCAGTACTTC. This chain joins TRBV4-1 and TRBJ2-7, with D possibly matching TRBD1 (5 bases). The CDR3 totals 16 residues. The ends were cut back, 0 bases at V and 3 bases at J, with 15 bases in the middle. Germline V gives CDR1 MGHRA, CDR2 YSYEKL.

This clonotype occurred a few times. This CDR3 is CASSPTGAVTEAFF. The CDR3 DNA sequence: TGTGCCAGCTCCCCGACAGGGGCGGTCACTGAAGCTTTCTTT. This sequence joins TRBV18 and TRBJ1-1, with 8 bases that match TRBD1. Losses at the gene ends were 6 bases for V and 4 bases for J; bases not matched to a gene: 7. Germline V gives CDR1 KGHSH, CDR2 LQKENI. The CDR3 consists of 14 residues.

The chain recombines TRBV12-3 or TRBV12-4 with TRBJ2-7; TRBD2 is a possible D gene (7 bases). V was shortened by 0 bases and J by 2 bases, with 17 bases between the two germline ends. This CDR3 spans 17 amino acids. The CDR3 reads CASSLASGGATAYEQYF. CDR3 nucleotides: TGTGCCAGCAGTTTAGCGTCGGGGGGCGCAACGGCCTACGAGCAGTACTTC.

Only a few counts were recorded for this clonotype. The CDR3 reads CAWTTGTDNSPLHF. In DNA, the CDR3 is TGTGCCTGGACCACCGGGACAGATAATTCACCCCTCCACTTT. The chain uses TRBV30 and TRBJ1-6, with 7 bases that match TRBD1. Germline-derived CDR1 and CDR2 are GTSNPN and SVGIG (reference sequence). The CDR3 runs to 14 residues. V lost 4 bases, J lost 5 bases, and 5 bases stayed unmatched.

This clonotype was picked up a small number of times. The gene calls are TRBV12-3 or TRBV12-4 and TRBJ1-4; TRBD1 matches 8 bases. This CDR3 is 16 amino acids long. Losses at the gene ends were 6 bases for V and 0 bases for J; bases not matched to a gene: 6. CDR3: CASRVGQAATNEKLFF. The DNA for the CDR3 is TGTGCCAGCAGGGTGGGACAGGCTGCAACTAATGAAAAACTGTTTTTT.

CDR3 residues: CASSPPGRTGANVLTF. The CDR3 region has the DNA TGTGCCAGCAGTCCCCCAGGGAGAACTGGGGCCAACGTCCTGACTTTC. The rearrangement uses TRBV25-1 and TRBJ2-6, with D tentatively TRBD1 or TRBD2 (5 bases each). The ends were cut back, 5 bases at V and 2 bases at J, with 13 bases in the middle. Germline V lookup: CDR1 MGHDK, CDR2 SYGVNS. CDR3 length: 16 amino acids. Drawing the rest from reference TRBV25-1 and TRBJ2-6, the complete variable domain is EADIYQTPRYLVIGTGKKITLECSQTMGHDKMYWYQQDPGMELHLIHYSYGVNSTEKGDLSSESTVSRIRTEHFPLTLESARPSHTSQYLCASSPPGRTGANVLTFGAGSRLTVL.

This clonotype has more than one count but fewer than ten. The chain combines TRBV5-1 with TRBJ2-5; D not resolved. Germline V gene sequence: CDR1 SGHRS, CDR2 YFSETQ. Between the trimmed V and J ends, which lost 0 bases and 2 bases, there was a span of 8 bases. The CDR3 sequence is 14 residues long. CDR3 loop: CASSLGGPQETQYF. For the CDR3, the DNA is TGCGCCAGCAGCTTGGGCGGACCGCAAGAGACCCAGTACTTC. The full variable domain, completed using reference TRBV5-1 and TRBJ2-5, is KAGVTQTPRYLIKTRGQQVTLSCSPISGHRSVSWYQQTPGQGLQFLFEYFSETQRNKGNFPGRFSGRQFSNSRSEMNVSTLELGDSALYLCASSLGGPQETQYFGPGTRLLVL.

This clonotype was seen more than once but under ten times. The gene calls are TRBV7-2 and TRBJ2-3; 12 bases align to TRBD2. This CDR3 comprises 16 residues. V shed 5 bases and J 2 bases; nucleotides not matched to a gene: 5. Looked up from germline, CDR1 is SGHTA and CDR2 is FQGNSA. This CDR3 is CASSARLAGATDTQYF. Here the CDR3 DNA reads TGTGCCAGCAGCGCCCGACTAGCGGGAGCCACAGATACGCAGTATTTT.

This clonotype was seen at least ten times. CDR3 coding DNA: TGTGCCAGCAGCTTAGACAGGGGGTTTTACAATGAGCAGTTCTTC. This translates into CASSLDRGFYNEQFF. The chain employs TRBV7-3 and TRBJ2-1; 9 nucleotides align to TRBD1. V was clipped by 2 bases and J by 4 bases; unmatched bases: 3. The CDR3 is 15 residues long. CDR1 and CDR2 (germline): SGHTA, FQGTGA.

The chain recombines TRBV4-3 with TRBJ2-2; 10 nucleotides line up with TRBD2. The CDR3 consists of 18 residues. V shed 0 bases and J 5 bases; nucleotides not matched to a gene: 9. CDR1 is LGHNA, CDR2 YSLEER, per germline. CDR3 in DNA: TGCGCCAGCAGCCAAGATCCGGTAGCGGGGGGACCTACCGGGGAGCTGTTTTTT. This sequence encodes CASSQDPVAGGPTGELFF.

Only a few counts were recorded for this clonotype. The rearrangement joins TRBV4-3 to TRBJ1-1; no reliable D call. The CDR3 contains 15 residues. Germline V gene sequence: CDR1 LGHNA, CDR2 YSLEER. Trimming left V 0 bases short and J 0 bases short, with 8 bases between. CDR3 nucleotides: TGCGCCAGCAGCCAAGACGGAGGGCTGAACACTGAAGCTTTCTTT. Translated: CASSQDGGLNTEAFF.

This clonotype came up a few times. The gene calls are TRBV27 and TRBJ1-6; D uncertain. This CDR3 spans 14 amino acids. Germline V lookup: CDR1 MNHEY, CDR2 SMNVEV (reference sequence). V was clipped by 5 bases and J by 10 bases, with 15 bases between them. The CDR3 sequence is CASSPGGFRSPLHF. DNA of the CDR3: TGTGCCAGCAGTCCGGGCGGTTTCCGGTCACCCCTCCACTTT.

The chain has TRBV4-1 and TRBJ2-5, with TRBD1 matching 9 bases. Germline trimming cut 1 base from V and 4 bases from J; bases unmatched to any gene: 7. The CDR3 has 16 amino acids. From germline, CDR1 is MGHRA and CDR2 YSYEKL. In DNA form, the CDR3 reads TGCGCCAGCAGCCAAGGAACAGGGGGCCTTGGAGAGACCCAGTACTTC. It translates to CASSQGTGGLGETQYF.

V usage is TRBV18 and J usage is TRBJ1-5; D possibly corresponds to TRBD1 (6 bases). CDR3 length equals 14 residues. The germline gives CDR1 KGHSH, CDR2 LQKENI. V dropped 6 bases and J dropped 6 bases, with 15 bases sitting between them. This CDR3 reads CASSQEGVAQPQHF. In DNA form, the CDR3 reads TGTGCCAGCTCGCAGGAGGGGGTCGCTCAGCCCCAGCATTTT.

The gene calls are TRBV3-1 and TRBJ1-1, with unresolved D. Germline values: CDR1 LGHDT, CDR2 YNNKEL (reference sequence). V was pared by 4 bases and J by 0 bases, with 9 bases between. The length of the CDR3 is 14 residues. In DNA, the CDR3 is TGTGCCAGCAGCCCCACAGTGATGAACACTGAAGCTTTCTTT. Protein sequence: CASSPTVMNTEAFF.

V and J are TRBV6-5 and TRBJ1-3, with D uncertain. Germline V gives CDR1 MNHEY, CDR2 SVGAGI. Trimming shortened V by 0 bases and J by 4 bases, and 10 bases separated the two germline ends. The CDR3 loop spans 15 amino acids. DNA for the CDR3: TGTGCCAGCAGTTACTCGGGAAGGAAAGGAAACACCATATATTTT. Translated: CASSYSGRKGNTIYF.

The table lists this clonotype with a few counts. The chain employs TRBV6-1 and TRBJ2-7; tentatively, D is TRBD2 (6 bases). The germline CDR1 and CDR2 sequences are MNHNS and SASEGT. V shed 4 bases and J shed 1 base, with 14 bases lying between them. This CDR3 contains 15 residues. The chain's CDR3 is CASSVEGYPSYEQYF. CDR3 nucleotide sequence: TGTGCCAGCAGTGTGGAGGGGTACCCTTCCTACGAGCAGTACTTC.

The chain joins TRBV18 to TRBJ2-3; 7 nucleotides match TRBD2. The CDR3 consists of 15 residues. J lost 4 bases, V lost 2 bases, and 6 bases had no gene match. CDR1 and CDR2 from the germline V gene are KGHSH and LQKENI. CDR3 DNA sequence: TGTGCCAGCTCACCATTAGGCGGGAGCTCAGATACGCAGTATTTT. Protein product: CASSPLGGSSDTQYF.

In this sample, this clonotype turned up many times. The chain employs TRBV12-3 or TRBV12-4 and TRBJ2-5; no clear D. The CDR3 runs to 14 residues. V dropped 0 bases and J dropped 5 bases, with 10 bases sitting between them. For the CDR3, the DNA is TGTGCCAGCAGTTTAGCGCCTCCTTTGGAGACCCAGTACTTC. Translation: CASSLAPPLETQYF.

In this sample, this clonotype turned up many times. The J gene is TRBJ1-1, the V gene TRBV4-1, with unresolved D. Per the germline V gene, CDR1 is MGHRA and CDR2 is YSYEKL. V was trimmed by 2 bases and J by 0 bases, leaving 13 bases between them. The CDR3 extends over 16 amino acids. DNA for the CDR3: TGCGCCAGCAGCCAACCCACGCAGGCTCTGAACACTGAAGCTTTCTTT. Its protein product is CASSQPTQALNTEAFF.

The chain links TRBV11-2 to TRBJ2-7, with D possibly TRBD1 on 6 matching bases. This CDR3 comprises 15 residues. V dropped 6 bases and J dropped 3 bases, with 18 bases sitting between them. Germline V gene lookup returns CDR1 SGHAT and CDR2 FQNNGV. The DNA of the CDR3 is TGTGCCAGCAGATGGACAGCACCCTCGGACTACGAGCAGTACTTC. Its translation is CASRWTAPSDYEQYF. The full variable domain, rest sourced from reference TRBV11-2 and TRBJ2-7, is EAGVAQSPRYKIIEKRQSVAFWCNPISGHATLYWYQQILGQGPKLLIQFQNNGVVDDSQLPKDRFSAERLKGVDSTLKIQPAKLEDSAVYLCASRWTAPSDYEQYFGPGTRLTVT.

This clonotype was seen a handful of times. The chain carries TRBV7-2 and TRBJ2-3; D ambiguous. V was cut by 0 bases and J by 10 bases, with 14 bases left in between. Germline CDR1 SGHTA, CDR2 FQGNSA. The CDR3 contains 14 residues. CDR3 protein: CASSLALAQGPQYF. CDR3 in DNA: TGTGCCAGCAGCTTAGCTTTAGCTCAAGGCCCGCAGTATTTT.

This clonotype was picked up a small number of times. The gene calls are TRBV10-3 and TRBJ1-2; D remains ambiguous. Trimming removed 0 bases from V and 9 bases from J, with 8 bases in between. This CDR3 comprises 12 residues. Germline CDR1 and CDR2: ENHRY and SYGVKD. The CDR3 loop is CAISESRGSYTF. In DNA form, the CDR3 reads TGTGCCATCAGTGAGTCACGTGGTAGCTACACCTTC.

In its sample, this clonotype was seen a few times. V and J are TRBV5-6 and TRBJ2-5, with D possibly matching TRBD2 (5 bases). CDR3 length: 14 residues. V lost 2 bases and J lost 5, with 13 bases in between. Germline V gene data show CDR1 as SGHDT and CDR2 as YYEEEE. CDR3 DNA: TGTGCCAGCAGCTTAGGATCCCGGAGGGAGACCCAGTACTTC. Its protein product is CASSLGSRRETQYF.

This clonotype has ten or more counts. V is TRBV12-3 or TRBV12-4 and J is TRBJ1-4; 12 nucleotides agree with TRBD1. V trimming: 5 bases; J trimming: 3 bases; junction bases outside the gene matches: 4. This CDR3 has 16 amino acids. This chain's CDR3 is CASSPGQGAPNEKLFF. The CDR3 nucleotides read TGTGCCAGCAGTCCGGGACAGGGGGCTCCTAATGAAAAACTGTTTTTT.